This T cell receptor beta chain was documented in a study of shared clonotypes between healthy human individuals. In the source study's methods: There were no quality scores in the junction-only immunoSEQ sequences, so filtering differed. Produced via immunoSEQ multiplex PCR; TCRdb's table is partial and in-frame only. V and J calls and clone size come straight from that table; D and trimming were deduced from the DNA. The sample gives about 2.5 million clones, around 92% of which show up once; more than 0.35% is in the top ten. The specimen sequenced was naive CD4+ T cells from PBMCs. Subset noted: CD45RA+ positively selected. This clonotype was sampled from a man aged 18 to 30 in good health. Some clones in this sample may be carry-over from other donors' samples.

DNA for the CDR3: TGTGCCATCAGACCCGTACCGGGACAGGGCTACGAGCAGTACTTC. Its translation is CAIRPVPGQGYEQYF. The V call is TRBV10-3, the J call TRBJ2-7, with 9 bases that match TRBD1. This CDR3 region has 15 residues. Germline values: CDR1 ENHRY, CDR2 SYGVKD. V dropped 6 bases and J dropped 3; count of bases not matched to a gene: 9.